What follows are 12 T cell receptor beta chains derived from one specimen sequenced in a study of blood T cells in healthy people across ages. PCR was performed a second time for about 7 to 12 cycles using a sample-barcoded 5' primer and a J-beta primer mix. From the 5' RACE reads, TCRdb called clonotypes with MiXCR, one entry per CDR3 protein. Of 780,000 or so distinct CDR3 sequences detected, 25% appear once; the ten largest clones hold approximately 3.7%. These same data were also listed under a study on T cells of mothers and their children.

The sample taken for sequencing was blood. These receptors were obtained from a boy between 10 and 17 years old in good health.

The V call is TRBV7-2, the J call TRBJ2-5; D is unclear. Deletions cut 1 base from V and 2 bases from J, with 11 bases between. Germline V gene sequence: CDR1 SGHTA, CDR2 FQGNSA. The CDR3 is 15 residues long. CDR3 coding DNA: TGTGCCAGCAGCTTAGTCCCCACGGTACAAGAGACCCAGTACTTC. This codes for CASSLVPTVQETQYF.

In its sample, this clonotype was seen a few times. J is TRBJ2-5 and V is TRBV25-1, with 10 bases that match TRBD2. V lost 4 bases, J lost 9 bases, and 14 bases stayed unmatched. This CDR3 has 16 residues. Germline CDR1 reads MGHDK; CDR2 reads SYGVNS. CDR3 amino acids: CASSARGRLAGEAQYF. The CDR3 region has the DNA TGTGCCAGCAGTGCCCGGGGACGGCTAGCGGGGGAGGCCCAGTACTTC.

This clonotype came up a few times. The rearrangement links TRBV12-3 or TRBV12-4 to TRBJ2-2, with TRBD1 as a possible D gene (6 bases). Trimming took 7 bases from V and 6 from J, leaving 12 bases between them. This CDR3 is 13 amino acids long. CDR3 DNA sequence: TGTGCCAGCAATCCAGGGGCGGCCGGGGAGCTGTTTTTT. Its translation is CASNPGAAGELFF.

This clonotype came up a few times. The chain joins TRBV6-6 to TRBJ2-7; D not certain. V lost 6 bases and J lost 5, with 17 bases in between. CDR3 length equals 14 residues. Germline V gene data show CDR1 as MNHNY and CDR2 as SVGAGI (reference sequence). The CDR3 DNA is TGTGCCAGCAGCCCAGAGTTCCGGGCCCACGAGCAGTACTTC. The encoded protein is CASSPEFRAHEQYF.

This clonotype turned up a few times. The V and J genes are TRBV28 and TRBJ2-7, with D perhaps TRBD2 (6 bases). The CDR3 has 14 residues. In germline, CDR1 is MDHEN, CDR2 SYDVKM. The V gene lost 5 bases and the J gene lost 4 bases, with 15 bases spanning the gap. The CDR3: CASSDRELRYEQYF. CDR3 nucleotides: TGTGCCAGCAGTGACCGGGAGCTTCGTTACGAGCAGTACTTC.

In this sample, this clonotype turned up a few times. The rearrangement links TRBV6-2 or TRBV6-3 to TRBJ1-5, with D perhaps matching TRBD1 (6 bases). Germline V gene data show CDR1 as MNHEY and CDR2 as SVGEGT. V lost 2 bases, J lost 4 bases, and 18 bases lay in between. The CDR3 consists of 17 residues. For the CDR3, the DNA is TGTGCCAGCAGTTACCGAGCAGGGGCTGAATCAAATCAGCCCCAGCATTTT. This translates into CASSYRAGAESNQPQHF.

This clonotype turned up a few times. The chain has TRBV7-9 and TRBJ2-1, with 12 positions matching TRBD2. Germline CDR1 SEHNR, CDR2 FQNEAQ (reference sequence). The CDR3 spans 16 residues. V lost 3 bases and J lost 5; bases outside the gene matches: 5. The CDR3 region is CASSLRLAGDDNEQFF. DNA for the CDR3: TGTGCCAGCAGCTTGAGACTAGCGGGAGATGACAATGAGCAGTTCTTC.

This clonotype was picked up many times. This chain uses TRBV6-6 with TRBJ2-7, with a possible D match to TRBD1 (5 bases). The V gene's germline CDR1 is MNHNY and CDR2 SVGAGI (reference sequence). V lost 2 bases and J lost 0, with 8 bases in between. The CDR3 runs to 14 residues. The CDR3 DNA is TGTGCCAGCAGTTACGGGCAGGGCTCCTACGAGCAGTACTTC. It encodes CASSYGQGSYEQYF.

This chain links TRBV7-9 with TRBJ2-1; TRBD2 is a possible D gene (5 bases). With 3 bases removed from V and 6 bases from J, the gap between germline ends came to 12 bases. The germline CDR1 and CDR2 sequences are SEHNR and FQNEAQ (reference sequence). This CDR3 region has 14 residues. DNA for the CDR3: TGTGCCAGCAGCTTGGGAGACGAGCGCAATGAGCAGTTCTTC. Protein: CASSLGDERNEQFF.

The V gene is TRBV12-3 or TRBV12-4, the J gene TRBJ1-5; D is unresolved. Deletions cut 6 bases from V and 0 bases from J, with 15 bases between. The CDR3 consists of 16 residues. CDR3: CASSQRTDYSNQPQHF. The CDR3, as DNA: TGTGCCAGCAGCCAAAGGACGGATTATAGCAATCAGCCCCAGCATTTT.

The chain combines TRBV7-2 with TRBJ1-1; D call uncertain. Trimming removed 8 bases at V and 0 bases at J, with 13 bases between. Per the germline V gene, CDR1 is SGHTA and CDR2 is FQGNSA. CDR3 length equals 14 residues. CDR3 nucleotides: TGTGCCAGCGCCTACAGCCCCATGAACACTGAAGCTTTCTTT. Protein product: CASAYSPMNTEAFF. The entire variable domain, with the rest obtained from reference TRBV7-2 and TRBJ1-1, is as follows: GAGVSQSPSNKVTEKGKDVELRCDPISGHTALYWYRQSLGQGLEFLIYFQGNSAPDKSGLPSDRFSAERTGGSVSTLTIQRTQQEDSAVYLCASAYSPMNTEAFFGQGTRLTVV.

The chain recombines TRBV15 with TRBJ1-1; D remains ambiguous. Trimming shortened V by 0 bases and J by 7 bases, and 12 bases separated the two germline ends. Germline V gene sequence: CDR1 LNHNV, CDR2 YYDKDF (reference sequence). CDR3 size: 14 residues. DNA for the CDR3: TGTGCCACCAGCAGAGACCCCACCGGCGGTGAAGCTTTCTTT. Translated, it gives CATSRDPTGGEAFF.